These T cell receptor beta chains were read from a single sample in a study of regulatory dendritic cells for organ transplantation. Their target antigens are unknown. Clones were read by immunoSEQ multiplex PCR, and TCRdb kept only the in-frame ones, dropping some. This table has more than 20,000 clones, roughly 87% appearing once. Sequencing input: naive CD4+ T cells from blood cultured with dendritic cells. These receptors originate from a human donor in good health. CDR3s include the opening cysteine and the closing phenylalanine or tryptophan. A D gene is named only where the DNA matches it firmly. Clone sizes are given selectively: once, few, many, or a class where the clone is expanded.

D,V,size,J,CDR3,DNA
TRBD1,TRBV5-4,.,TRBJ2-1,CASSWDRVSEQFF,TGTGCCAGCAGCTGGGACAGGGTGAGTGAGCAGTTCTTC
TRBD1,TRBV29-1,.,TRBJ2-7,CSVRQGVTYEQYF,TGCAGCGTAAGACAGGGGGTTACCTACGAGCAGTACTTC
TRBD1,TRBV18,once,TRBJ1-5,CASRDSSNQPQHF,TGTGCGTCCCGGGACAGTAGCAATCAGCCCCAGCATTTT
.,TRBV7-2,.,TRBJ2-1,CASSWFGGLANEQFF,TGTGCCAGCAGCTGGTTTGGGGGGCTGGCCAATGAGCAGTTCTTC
.,TRBV6-1,.,TRBJ2-7,CASGLTYEQYF,TGTGCCAGCGGGCTTACCTACGAGCAGTACTTC
.,TRBV19,.,TRBJ1-5,CASTSARGAKTNQPQHF,TGTGCCAGTACCTCCGCGAGGGGGGCTAAGACAAATCAGCCCCAGCATTTT
TRBD2,TRBV4-3,.,TRBJ2-5,CASSQEGLAGGQETQYF,TGCGCCAGCAGCCAAGAAGGACTAGCGGGGGGGCAAGAGACCCAGTACTTC
.,TRBV4-3,.,TRBJ2-1,CASSQETGTPSLNEQFF,TGCGCCAGCAGCCAGGAGACCGGGACTCCATCCTTAAATGAGCAGTTCTTC
TRBD1,TRBV30,.,TRBJ2-2,CAWSRDRTGELFF,TGTGCCTGGTCCCGGGACAGGACCGGGGAGCTGTTTTTT
TRBD1,TRBV10-3,.,TRBJ2-5,CAISDGRGLQTQYF,TGTGCCATCAGTGACGGCAGGGGGCTACAGACCCAGTACTTC
.,TRBV13,.,TRBJ2-5,CASSLGIAGYQETQYF,TGTGCCAGCAGCCTGGGAATTGCTGGATACCAAGAGACCCAGTACTTC
.,TRBV9,.,TRBJ1-1,CASSADSVMNTEAFF,TGTGCCAGCAGCGCTGATTCCGTTATGAACACTGAAGCTTTCTTT
TRBD2,TRBV7-9,.,TRBJ2-5,CASSLDGRGGETQYF,TGTGCCAGCAGCTTAGACGGACGGGGGGGAGAGACCCAGTACTTC
.,TRBV6-6,few,TRBJ2-7,CASRVRQTGEQYF,TGTGCCAGCAGAGTAAGGCAGACCGGCGAGCAGTACTTC
.,TRBV18,.,TRBJ2-2,CATEEQGSNTGELFF,TGTGCCACCGAAGAACAGGGTTCGAACACCGGGGAGCTGTTTTTT
.,TRBV30,.,TRBJ2-7,CAWRVGYYEQYF,TGTGCCTGGAGAGTAGGATATTACGAGCAGTACTTC
.,TRBV4-2,.,TRBJ1-1,CASSQVSQTNTEAFF,TGTGCCAGCAGCCAAGTAAGTCAGACGAACACTGAAGCTTTCTTT
.,TRBV30,.,TRBJ2-7,CAWSPSLLGSGNSYEQYF,TGTGCCTGGAGCCCGTCTCTACTCGGTAGCGGAAACTCCTACGAGCAGTACTTC
.,TRBV6-1,.,TRBJ2-6,CASSDLPQGLSGANVLTF,TGTGCCAGCAGTGACCTTCCGCAGGGCCTCTCTGGGGCCAACGTCCTGACTTTC
.,TRBV10-2,.,TRBJ2-7,CASGRGLYF,TGCGCCAGCGGCAGGGGCCTGTACTTC
.,TRBV6-5,.,TRBJ2-7,CASIQNARTAYEQYF,TGTGCCAGCATCCAAAATGCGCGGACGGCCTACGAGCAGTACTTC
.,TRBV6-5,once,TRBJ2-3,CASSYEAATDTQYF,TGTGCCAGCAGTTACGAGGCGGCCACAGATACGCAGTATTTT
.,TRBV5-4,.,TRBJ1-3,CASSPRGTLFSGNTIYF,TGTGCCAGCAGCCCCCGAGGAACCCTTTTCTCTGGAAACACCATATATTTT
.,TRBV9,few,TRBJ1-1,CASEPATNTEAFF,TGTGCCAGCGAGCCAGCAACTAACACTGAAGCTTTCTTT
TRBD1,TRBV9,.,TRBJ2-7,CASSAGTERPYEQYF,TGTGCCAGCAGCGCTGGGACAGAACGCCCCTACGAGCAGTACTTC
.,TRBV27,few,TRBJ2-4,CASNPAGEPKNIQYF,TGTGCCAGCAACCCTGCCGGGGAGCCCAAAAACATTCAGTACTTC
TRBD2,TRBV4-2,.,TRBJ2-1,CASSQGQTSGGRKQFF,TGTGCCAGCAGCCAAGGTCAGACTAGCGGGGGGCGCAAGCAGTTCTTC
.,TRBV19,.,TRBJ2-6,CASTVTVSGANVLTF,TGTGCCAGTACCGTGACAGTCTCTGGGGCCAACGTCCTGACTTTC
.,TRBV18,.,TRBJ1-4,CASSPFEGRNEKLFF,TGTGCCAGCTCACCATTTGAGGGGCGAAATGAAAAACTGTTTTTT
.,TRBV15,once,TRBJ1-2,CATSRDTTNGYTF,TGTGCCACCAGCAGAGATACGACAAATGGCTACACCTTC
.,TRBV25-1,.,TRBJ1-5,CASSEAGNSNQPQHF,TGTGCCAGCAGTGAAGCAGGTAACAGCAATCAGCCCCAGCATTTT
.,TRBV6-1,few,TRBJ1-5,CASSPYSNQPQHF,TGTGCCAGCAGCCCATATAGCAATCAGCCCCAGCATTTT
.,TRBV5-4,.,TRBJ2-7,CASSQEPGLSYEQYF,TGTGCCAGCAGCCAAGAACCGGGATTAAGCTACGAGCAGTACTTC
.,TRBV27,once,TRBJ1-1,CASSFWGNTEAFF,TGTGCCAGCAGTTTCTGGGGGAACACTGAAGCTTTCTTT
.,TRBV6-5,.,TRBJ1-1,CASRRQLNTEAFF,TGTGCCAGCAGAAGACAGTTAAACACTGAAGCTTTCTTT
.,TRBV28,.,TRBJ1-1,CASRKQGKAFF,TGTGCCAGCAGAAAACAGGGTAAAGCTTTCTTT
.,TRBV7-8,.,TRBJ2-2,CWTTRSNTGELFF,TGCTGGACGACTAGATCTAACACCGGGGAGCTGTTTTTT
.,TRBV11-3,.,TRBJ2-1,CASSLVSGVAYNEQFF,TGTGCCAGCAGCTTAGTGAGCGGAGTGGCCTACAATGAGCAGTTCTTC
TRBD2,TRBV6-1,.,TRBJ2-3,CASSEARLVGSGGLDTQYF,TGTGCCAGCAGTGAAGCTAGGTTAGTTGGTAGCGGGGGATTGGATACGCAGTATTTT
TRBD1,TRBV29-1,once,TRBJ1-1,CSSRDSMNTEAFF,TGCAGCTCTAGGGACAGTATGAACACTGAAGCTTTCTTT
.,TRBV7-3,.,TRBJ2-3,CASSLMGGRSDTQYF,TGTGCCAGCAGCTTGATGGGGGGTCGGTCAGATACGCAGTATTTT
.,TRBV15,.,TRBJ2-1,CATSREGRNEQFF,TGTGCCACCAGCAGAGAGGGTAGAAATGAGCAGTTCTTC
TRBD2,TRBV29-1,.,TRBJ2-1,CSVAPGLAGGGEQFF,TGCAGCGTCGCACCGGGACTAGCGGGAGGAGGTGAGCAGTTCTTC
.,TRBV18,.,TRBJ2-5,CASSGLAVTQYF,TGTGCCAGCTCAGGCTTAGCCGTGACCCAGTACTTC
TRBD1,TRBV28,few,TRBJ1-3,CASRTGGTGNTIYF,TGTGCCAGCAGGACAGGGGGCACAGGAAACACCATATATTTT
.,TRBV27,.,TRBJ2-1,CASSLGTAGRLVLDYNEQFF,TGTGCCAGCAGTTTAGGGACGGCAGGGAGGTTGGTTTTGGATTACAATGAGCAGTTCTTC
.,TRBV11-1,.,TRBJ1-1,CASRLEENTEAFF,TGTGCCAGCAGGTTAGAGGAGAACACTGAAGCTTTCTTT
TRBD1,TRBV18,.,TRBJ2-7,CASRAGTGVYEQYF,TGTGCCAGCCGGGCCGGGACAGGCGTATACGAGCAGTACTTC
.,TRBV4-2,.,TRBJ2-1,CASSQVIQPLYNEQFF,TGTGCCAGCAGCCAAGTCATACAACCACTTTACAATGAGCAGTTCTTC